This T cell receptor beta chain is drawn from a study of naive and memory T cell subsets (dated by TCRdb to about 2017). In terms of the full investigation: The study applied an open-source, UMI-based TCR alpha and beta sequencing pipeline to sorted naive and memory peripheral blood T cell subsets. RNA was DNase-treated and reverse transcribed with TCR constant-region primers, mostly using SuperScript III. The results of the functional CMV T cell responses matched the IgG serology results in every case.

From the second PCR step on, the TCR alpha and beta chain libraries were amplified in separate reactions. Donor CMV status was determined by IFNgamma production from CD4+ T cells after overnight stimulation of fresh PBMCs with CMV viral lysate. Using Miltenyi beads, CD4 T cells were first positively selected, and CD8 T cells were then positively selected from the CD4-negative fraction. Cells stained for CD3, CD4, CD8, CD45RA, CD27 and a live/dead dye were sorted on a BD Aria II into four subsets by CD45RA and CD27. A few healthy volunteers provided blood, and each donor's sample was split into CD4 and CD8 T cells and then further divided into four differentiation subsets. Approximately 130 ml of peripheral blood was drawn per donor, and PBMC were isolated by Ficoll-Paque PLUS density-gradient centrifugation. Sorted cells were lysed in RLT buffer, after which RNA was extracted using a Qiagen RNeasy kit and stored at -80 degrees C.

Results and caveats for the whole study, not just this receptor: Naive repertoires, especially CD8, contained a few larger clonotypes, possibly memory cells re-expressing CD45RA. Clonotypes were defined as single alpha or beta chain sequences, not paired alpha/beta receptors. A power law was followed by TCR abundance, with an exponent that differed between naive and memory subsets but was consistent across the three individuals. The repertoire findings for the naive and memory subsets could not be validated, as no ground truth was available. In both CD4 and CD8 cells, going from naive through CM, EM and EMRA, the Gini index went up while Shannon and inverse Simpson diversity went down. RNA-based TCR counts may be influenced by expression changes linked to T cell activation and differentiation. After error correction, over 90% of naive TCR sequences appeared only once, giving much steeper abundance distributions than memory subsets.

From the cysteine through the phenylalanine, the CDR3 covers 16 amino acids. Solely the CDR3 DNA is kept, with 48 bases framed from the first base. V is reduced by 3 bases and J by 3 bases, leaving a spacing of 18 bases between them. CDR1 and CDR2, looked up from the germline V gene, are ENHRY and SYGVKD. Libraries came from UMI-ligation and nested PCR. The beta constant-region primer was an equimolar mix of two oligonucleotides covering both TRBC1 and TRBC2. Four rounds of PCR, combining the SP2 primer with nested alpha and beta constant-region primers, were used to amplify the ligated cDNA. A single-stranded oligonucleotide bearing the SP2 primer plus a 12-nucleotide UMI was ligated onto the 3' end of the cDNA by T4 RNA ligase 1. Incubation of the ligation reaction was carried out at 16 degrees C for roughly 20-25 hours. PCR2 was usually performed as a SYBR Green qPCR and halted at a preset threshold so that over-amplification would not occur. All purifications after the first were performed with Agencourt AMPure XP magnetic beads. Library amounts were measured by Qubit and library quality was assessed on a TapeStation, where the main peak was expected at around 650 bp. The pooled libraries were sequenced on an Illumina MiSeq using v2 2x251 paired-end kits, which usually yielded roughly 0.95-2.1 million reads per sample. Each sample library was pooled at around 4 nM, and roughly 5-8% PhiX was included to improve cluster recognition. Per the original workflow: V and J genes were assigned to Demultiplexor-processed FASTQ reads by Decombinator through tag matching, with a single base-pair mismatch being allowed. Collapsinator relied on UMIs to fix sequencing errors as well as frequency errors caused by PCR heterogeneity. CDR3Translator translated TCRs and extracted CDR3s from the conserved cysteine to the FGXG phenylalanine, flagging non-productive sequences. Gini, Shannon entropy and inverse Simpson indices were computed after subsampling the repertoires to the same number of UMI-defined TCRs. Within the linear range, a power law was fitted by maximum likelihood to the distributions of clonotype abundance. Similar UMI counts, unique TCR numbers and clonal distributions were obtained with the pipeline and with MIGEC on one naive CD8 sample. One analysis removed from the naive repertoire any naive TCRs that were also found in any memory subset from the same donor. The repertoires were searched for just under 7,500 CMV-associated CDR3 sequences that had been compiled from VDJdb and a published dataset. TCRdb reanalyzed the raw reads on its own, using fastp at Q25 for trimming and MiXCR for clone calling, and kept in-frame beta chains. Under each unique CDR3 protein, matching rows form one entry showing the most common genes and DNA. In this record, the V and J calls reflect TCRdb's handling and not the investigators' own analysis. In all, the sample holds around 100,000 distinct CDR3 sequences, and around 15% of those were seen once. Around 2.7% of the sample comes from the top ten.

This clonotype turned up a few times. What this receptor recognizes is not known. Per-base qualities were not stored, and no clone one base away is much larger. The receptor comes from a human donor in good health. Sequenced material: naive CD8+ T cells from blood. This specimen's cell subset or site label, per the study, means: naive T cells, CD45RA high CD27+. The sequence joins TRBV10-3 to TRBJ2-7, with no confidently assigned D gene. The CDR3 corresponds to CAISDPLGLVLYEQYF. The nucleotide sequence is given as TGTGCCATCAGTGACCCCCTCGGGTTGGTTCTCTACGAGCAGTACTTC.